This passage covers 22 T cell receptor beta chains from one sample sequenced in a study of T cell changes during pregnancy in multiple sclerosis. Method: immunoSEQ multiplex PCR; TCRdb's copy keeps in-frame clones and lacks some. The sample records under 95,000 clones, around 93% being singletons. The sequencing here drew on peripheral blood, taken in the second trimester of pregnancy. The receptor set was obtained from a female donor in good health, enrolled as a control in a pregnancy study.

The chain employs TRBV7-2 and TRBJ2-3, with 7 positions matching TRBD2. Germline V gives CDR1 SGHTA, CDR2 FQGNSA. This CDR3 has 18 residues. The junction had 14 bases not matched to a gene; V was cut back by 5 bases and J by 0 bases. CDR3 sequence (DNA): TGTGCCAGCAGCCCCCTCCGTAGTAGCGGGTCTAGCACAGATACGCAGTATTTT. It translates to CASSPLRSSGSSTDTQYF.

The chain employs TRBV2 and TRBJ2-3, with TRBD1 identical over 7 bases. The trim removed 8 bases at V and 4 bases at J, leaving 15 bases unmatched. Germline values: CDR1 SNHLY, CDR2 FYNNEI. CDR3 size: 16 residues. The CDR3 DNA reads TGTGCCAGCCCGGGATATACAGGGGTGGCGGCAGATACGCAGTATTTT. This encodes CASPGYTGVAADTQYF.

V is TRBV5-1 and J is TRBJ1-5, with 8 positions matching TRBD1. The trim removed 4 bases at V and 6 bases at J, leaving 6 bases unmatched. CDR1 and CDR2 from the germline V gene are SGHRS and YFSETQ. CDR3 size: 14 residues. DNA of the CDR3: TGCGCCAGCAGCCCGGACAGGGAGACTCAGCCCCAGCATTTT. Its translation: CASSPDRETQPQHF. The full variable domain, in which reference TRBV5-1 and TRBJ1-5 provide the parts outside the CDR3, is KAGVTQTPRYLIKTRGQQVTLSCSPISGHRSVSWYQQTPGQGLQFLFEYFSETQRNKGNFPGRFSGRQFSNSRSEMNVSTLELGDSALYLCASSPDRETQPQHFGDGTRLSIL.

The rearrangement links TRBV9 to TRBJ1-3; 7 nucleotides match TRBD1. CDR1 and CDR2 from the germline V gene are SGDLS and YYNGEE. After removal of 4 bases from V and 8 bases from J, the junction contained 3 bases not matched to a gene. The CDR3 covers 12 residues. CDR3 bases: TGTGCCAGCAGCCCAACAGGGGACACCATATATTTT. Residues: CASSPTGDTIYF. Full variable domain (remainder filled in from reference TRBV9 and TRBJ1-3): DSGVTQTPKHLITATGQRVTLRCSPRSGDLSVYWYQQSLDQGLQFLIQYYNGEERAKGNILERFSAQQFPDLHSELNLSSLELGDSALYFCASSPTGDTIYFGEGSWLTVV.

The chain combines TRBV4-3 with TRBJ2-5; possible D gene TRBD2, 6 bases. V lost 0 bases and J lost 0, with 8 bases in between. Germline V CDR1 and CDR2: LGHNA, YSLEER. This CDR3 is 15 amino acids long. In DNA, the CDR3 is TGCGCCAGCAGCCAAGAACGGGGGAACCAAGAGACCCAGTACTTC. Encoded protein: CASSQERGNQETQYF.

The genes are TRBV19 and TRBJ1-6; D is possibly TRBD1 (5 bases). There are 15 residues in the CDR3. V was shortened by 3 bases and J by 4 bases, with 10 bases between the two germline ends. Germline-derived CDR1 and CDR2 are LNHDA and SQIVND (reference sequence). The CDR3 is CASSISGVYNSPLHF. Here the CDR3 DNA reads TGTGCCAGTAGTATTTCGGGGGTATATAATTCACCCCTCCACTTT.

CDR3 coding DNA: TGTGCCAGCAGCGAGGCTGGGCTGTACAATGAGCAGTTCTTC. The encoded protein is CASSEAGLYNEQFF. This rearrangement joins TRBV9 to TRBJ2-1; D is ambiguous. CDR1 SGDLS and CDR2 YYNGEE come from the germline V gene. The CDR3 covers 14 residues. The germline V and J ends were trimmed by 3 bases and 4 bases, with 11 bases remaining between them. Full variable domain (outside the CDR3, taken from reference TRBV9 and TRBJ2-1): DSGVTQTPKHLITATGQRVTLRCSPRSGDLSVYWYQQSLDQGLQFLIQYYNGEERAKGNILERFSAQQFPDLHSELNLSSLELGDSALYFCASSEAGLYNEQFFGPGTRLTVL.

This chain joins TRBV13 and TRBJ1-1; D ambiguous. V gave up 2 bases and J gave up 1 base, with 17 bases separating them. Germline CDR1 PRHDT, CDR2 FYEKMQ (reference sequence). CDR3 length: 17 residues. The CDR3 sequence: CASSLIPPRAGNTEAFF. As DNA, the CDR3 is TGTGCCAGCAGCTTAATACCCCCTCGGGCGGGGAACACTGAAGCTTTCTTT. Using reference TRBV13 and TRBJ1-1 for the parts outside the CDR3, the full variable domain is AAGVIQSPRHLIKEKRETATLKCYPIPRHDTVYWYQQGPGQDPQFLISFYEKMQSDKGSIPDRFSAQQFSDYHSELNMSSLELGDSALYFCASSLIPPRAGNTEAFFGQGTRLTVV.

This chain links TRBV6-1 with TRBJ1-2, with D uncertain. CDR1 is MNHNS and CDR2 is SASEGT in the germline V gene. CDR3 length: 15 amino acids. V was pared by 1 base and J by 0 bases, with 9 bases between. The CDR3 reads CASSEGYSANYGYTF. The CDR3 DNA is TGTGCCAGCAGTGAAGGGTACAGTGCTAACTATGGCTACACCTTC.

The rearrangement uses TRBV6-5 and TRBJ1-5; tentative D call: TRBD1 (5 bases). The V gene's germline CDR1 is MNHEY and CDR2 SVGAGI. Trimming removed 9 bases from V and 5 bases from J, with 14 bases in between. This CDR3 region has 13 residues. For the CDR3, the DNA is TGTGCCAGTTCTTCAGGGTACGATCAGCCCCAGCATTTT. Residues: CASSSGYDQPQHF.

The chain carries TRBV5-6 and TRBJ1-1; 10 bases line up with TRBD1. The J segment lost 11 bases and the V segment lost 3 bases, leaving 10 bases of the junction unmatched. Germline CDR1 SGHDT, CDR2 YYEEEE. The CDR3 sequence is 14 residues long. Here the CDR3 DNA reads TGTGCCAGCAGCTACGGGACAGGGGCCAGTACGGCTTTCTTT. This gives the protein CASSYGTGASTAFF.

The chain carries TRBV9 and TRBJ1-4, with a weak D call TRBD1 (6 bases). Trimming shortened V by 2 bases and J by 4 bases, and 9 bases separated the two germline ends. CDR1 and CDR2 (germline): SGDLS, YYNGEE. This CDR3 contains 14 residues. The CDR3 spells CASSVGQLNEKLFF. In DNA form, the CDR3 reads TGTGCCAGCAGCGTTGGACAGCTTAATGAAAAACTGTTTTTT. Variable domain in full (rest from reference TRBV9 and TRBJ1-4): DSGVTQTPKHLITATGQRVTLRCSPRSGDLSVYWYQQSLDQGLQFLIQYYNGEERAKGNILERFSAQQFPDLHSELNLSSLELGDSALYFCASSVGQLNEKLFFGSGTQLSVL.

The rearrangement links TRBV5-6 to TRBJ1-1, with TRBD1 matching over 7 bases. The CDR3 sequence is 13 residues long. CDR1 and CDR2 (germline): SGHDT, YYEEEE. The J segment lost 4 bases and the V segment lost 4 bases, leaving 4 bases of the junction unmatched. CDR3 nucleotides: TGTGCCAGCAGCCCAGCAGGGGGCACTGAAGCTTTCTTT. This sequence encodes CASSPAGGTEAFF.

This clone was observed once. The V and J genes are TRBV2 and TRBJ1-2; possible D gene TRBD1, 6 bases. The CDR3 sequence is 15 residues long. The germline V gene has CDR1 SNHLY and CDR2 FYNNEI. V shed 0 bases and J shed 4 bases, with 12 bases lying between them. The DNA of the CDR3 is TGTGCCAGCAGTGAAGCGCTTCGAGGGGGCTATGGCTACACCTTC. Amino acids: CASSEALRGGYGYTF.

The genes are TRBV5-1 and TRBJ2-3; a weak D match, TRBD2 (5 bases). Germline loops: CDR1 SGHRS, CDR2 YFSETQ. V gave up 4 bases and J gave up 4 bases, with 16 bases separating them. This CDR3 has 15 amino acids. Here the CDR3 reads CASSPAGREADTQYF. The CDR3 nucleotides read TGCGCCAGCAGCCCCGCGGGCAGAGAAGCAGATACGCAGTATTTT.

The chain joins TRBV5-6 to TRBJ2-2; the match to TRBD1 covers 8 bases. Germline lookup yields CDR1 SGHDT and CDR2 YYEEEE. This CDR3 comprises 15 residues. J was trimmed by 3 bases and V by 3 bases; bases with no gene match: 4. The DNA of the CDR3 is TGTGCCAGCAGCTCCGGACAGGGCTACACCGGGGAGCTGTTTTTT. Translation gives CASSSGQGYTGELFF.

Here the CDR3 reads CASSADRVGYTF. CDR3 bases: TGTGCCAGCAGCGCGGACAGGGTTGGCTACACCTTC. The chain joins TRBV5-6 to TRBJ1-2; TRBD1 aligns across 8 bases. V gave up 4 bases and J gave up 7 bases; unmatched junction bases: 3. Germline V lookup: CDR1 SGHDT, CDR2 YYEEEE. This CDR3 is 12 amino acids long.

V and J are TRBV7-9 and TRBJ1-2; D gene unclear. The CDR3 is 14 amino acids. Germline-derived CDR1 and CDR2 are SEHNR and FQNEAQ (reference sequence). V was cut by 5 bases and J by 4 bases, with 14 bases left in between. CDR3: CASSGVREGYGYTF. Written as DNA, the CDR3 is TGTGCCAGCAGCGGGGTTAGAGAGGGCTATGGCTACACCTTC. Full variable domain (rest looked up from reference TRBV7-9 and TRBJ1-2): DTGVSQNPRHKITKRGQNVTFRCDPISEHNRLYWYRQTLGQGPEFLTYFQNEAQLEKSRLLSDRFSAERPKGSFSTLEIQRTEQGDSAMYLCASSGVREGYGYTFGSGTRLTVV.

The V gene is TRBV7-2, the J gene TRBJ2-7; TRBD1 matches 8 bases. Germline assignment: CDR1 SGHTA and CDR2 FQGNSA. This CDR3 is 16 amino acids long. The J segment lost 5 bases and the V segment lost 5 bases, leaving 14 bases of the junction unmatched. Written as DNA, the CDR3 is TGTGCCAGCAGCCGTATCCCACAGGGGGTTGGCGACGAGCAGTACTTC. Its protein product is CASSRIPQGVGDEQYF.

V usage is TRBV5-5 and J usage is TRBJ1-1; D is unresolved. CDR1 is SGHKS, CDR2 YYEKEE, per germline (reference sequence). Trimming removed 0 bases from V and 6 bases from J, with 12 bases in between. This CDR3 has 14 residues. Here the CDR3 DNA reads TGTGCCAGCAGCTTGGAAAGCCGGAGCCCTGAAGCTTTCTTT. Translated: CASSLESRSPEAFF.

V gene TRBV4-2 combines with J gene TRBJ2-1, with 14 bases lining up with TRBD2. The length of the CDR3 is 20 residues. Trimming cost V 0 bases and J 0 bases; bases outside gene matches: 7. Germline-derived CDR1 and CDR2 are LGHNA and YNFKEQ. The CDR3 DNA sequence: TGTGCCAGCAGCCAAGATTTGACTAGCGGGGGGGCCAGCTCCTACAATGAGCAGTTCTTC. It codes for CASSQDLTSGGASSYNEQFF.

V gene TRBV5-5 combines with J gene TRBJ1-2; 7 bases match TRBD1. This CDR3 has 12 amino acids. The germline V gene has CDR1 SGHKS and CDR2 YYEKEE (reference sequence). V dropped 0 bases and J dropped 8; count of bases not matched to a gene: 1. The CDR3 loop is CASSLDRGGYTF. CDR3 nucleotides: TGTGCCAGCAGCTTGGACAGGGGCGGCTACACCTTC. The whole variable domain, remainder taken from reference TRBV5-5 and TRBJ1-2, is DAGVTQSPTHLIKTRGQQVTLRCSPISGHKSVSWYQQVLGQGPQFIFQYYEKEERGRGNFPDRFSARQFPNYSSELNVNALLLGDSALYLCASSLDRGGYTFGSGTRLTVV.